The clone carrying this T cell receptor beta chain has a single count. Its antigen is undetermined. Germline assignment: CDR1 LGHNA and CDR2 YNFKEQ. The CDR3 length is 15 residues. Trimming took 3 bases from V and 6 from J; bases not matched to a gene: 6. The data were taken from a study of cytomegalovirus exposure and HLA in healthy donors. Overall study findings and caveats: A later analysis linked a missense variant in DCLRE1C to the trimming of TCR beta V and J genes. As was reported, the HLA-A and HLA-B alleles of most subjects were accurately predicted from TCR beta sequences.

The PCR made use of 60 Vbeta and 13 Jbeta primers. Clones were read by immunoSEQ multiplex PCR, and TCRdb kept only the in-frame ones, dropping some. The repertoire consists of some 45,000 clones, with around three quarters occurring once and the leading ten covering roughly 6%. Donors were ostensibly healthy at sampling, although undocumented immune exposures were probable. This clonotype originated in a man aged 30 to 45 in good health and CMV-seronegative. The genes are TRBV4-2 and TRBJ2-7; 12 bases fit TRBD2. The sequenced sample consisted of PBMCs. The CDR3 nucleotides are TGTGCCAGCAGCCAGGAACTAGCGGGAGGCTTCGAGCAGTACTTC. It translates to CASSQELAGGFEQYF.